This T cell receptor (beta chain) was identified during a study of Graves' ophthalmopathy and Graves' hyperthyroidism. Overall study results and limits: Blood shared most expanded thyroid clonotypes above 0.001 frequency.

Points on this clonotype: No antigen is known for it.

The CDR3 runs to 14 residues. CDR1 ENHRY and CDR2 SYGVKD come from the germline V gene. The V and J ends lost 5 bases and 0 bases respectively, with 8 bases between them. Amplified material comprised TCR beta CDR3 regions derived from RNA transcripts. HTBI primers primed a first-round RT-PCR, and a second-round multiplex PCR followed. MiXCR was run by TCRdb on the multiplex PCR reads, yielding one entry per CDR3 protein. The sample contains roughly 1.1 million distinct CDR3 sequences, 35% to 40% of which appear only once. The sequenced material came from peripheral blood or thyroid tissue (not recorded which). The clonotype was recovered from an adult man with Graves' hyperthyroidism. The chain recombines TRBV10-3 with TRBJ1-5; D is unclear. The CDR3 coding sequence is TGTGCCATCAGTCCCACCAGTAGCAATCAGCCCCAGCATTTT. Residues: CAISPTSSNQPQHF.